This entry features one T cell receptor beta chain sequence. Looked up from germline, CDR1 is SGHNT and CDR2 is YYREEE (reference sequence). V was trimmed by 0 bases and J by 5 bases, leaving 10 bases between them. There are 14 residues in the CDR3. These data belong to a study of blood T cell repertoires in COVID-19. Study information: There were acute and convalescent COVID-19 samples, and they came from the United States, Italy and Spain. Sources were T cells, B-cell-depleted T cells, or PBMCs; the material itself was cDNA or gDNA.

Under the authors' procedure: By means of reference gene primer amplification, nucleated cell counts were estimated. Measured with immunoSEQ multiplex PCR; TCRdb has only the in-frame clones, and not every one. That table supplies the V and J calls and clone size; D and trimming were determined from the DNA. The sample holds 200,000 to 300,000 clones; 87% are singletons and the top ten take about 7%. The V call is TRBV5-4, the J call TRBJ2-3; TRBD1 is a possible D gene (5 bases). The clonotype originates from a man in his fifties or sixties who had recovered from COVID-19. Source material: peripheral blood. DNA for the CDR3: TGTGCCAGCAGCTTGGGACAGACAATAGATACGCAGTATTTT. It encodes CASSLGQTIDTQYF. Variable domain in full (rest from reference TRBV5-4 and TRBJ2-3): ETGVTQSPTHLIKTRGQQVTLRCSSQSGHNTVSWYQQALGQGPQFIFQYYREEENGRGNFPPRFSGLQFPNYSSELNVNALELDDSALYLCASSLGQTIDTQYFGPGTRLTVL.